This T cell receptor beta chain was observed in a study of T cells in Graves' hyperthyroidism and ophthalmopathy (dated by TCRdb to between 2019 and 2020). Looking at the study overall: Peripheral blood samples were taken at the time of initial diagnosis, prior to any treatment. To identify distinguishing TCR V-J signatures, a discovery cohort of 100 or so patients was used, comprising 40 to 45 with Graves' ophthalmopathy and around 60 with stable Graves' hyperthyroidism. An independent validation cohort of around 19 hyperthyroidism patients and 15 or so patients who later progressed to ophthalmopathy tested prospective prediction of ophthalmopathy. The roughly 100 discovery patients were randomly split 7:3 into training and test sets. In addition, the study compared T-cell repertoires in thyroid tissue and in blood from six Graves' hyperthyroidism patients. Once sampling was done, hyperthyroidism patients were given methimazole at a starting dose of 30 mg daily, whereas ophthalmopathy patients were given high-dose intravenous methylprednisolone. The paper reports TCR Vbeta CDR3 sequencing of more than 120 peripheral blood samples: some 44 ophthalmopathy, roughly 74 hyperthyroidism and about 17 progressor patients. What the authors observed across the whole study: In validation, progression to ophthalmopathy was predicted by the model with around 70% sensitivity and roughly 76% specificity, a median of roughly six months before onset. In cross-validation, a model built on a 13 V-J signature told ophthalmopathy apart from stable hyperthyroidism with under 90% sensitivity and 81% to 82% specificity, and in testing the same model reached 80%/75%. Most expanded thyroid clonotypes (frequency above 0.001) were also detected in blood, suggesting blood repertoires may reflect thyroid immune responses. No statistical method was used to fix the sample size in advance, and group allocation was not hidden from the investigators.

The TCR beta CDR3 regions were amplified from the RNA transcripts. For the first round of RT-PCR on the TCR CDR3, the HTBI primer set was used together with the Qiagen OneStep RT-PCR kit. Libraries were constructed in a second round of multiplex PCR, after which size selection and purification were performed. The libraries were sequenced on an Illumina HiSeq2000 using paired-end 100 bp reads. In the authors' own workflow: SOAPnuke was used to process the raw data, removing reads that contained adapters or uncalled bases, had a mean Phred below 15, or lacked an exact match to the constant primer or identifier. High-quality paired reads were merged with COPE v1.2.5, and unique nucleotide sequences were defined as clonotypes. MiTCR v1.1 was used to align clonotypes to the IMGT TRBV, TRBD and TRBJ reference segments. Analysis was restricted to V-J combinations with a frequency above 0.0001, which covered just over 98% of repertoires. The TCS score was defined as F50 (clonal expansion) divided by E x V (chaos), with BLOSUM62-based TCRdist calculated between CDR3 peptides within each V-J. Welch's t-statistics and random forest reduced 514 V-J features to roughly 13, which were used in a naive Bayes classifier (R e1071). The raw public data were reprocessed by TCRdb itself: fastp quality trimming at Q25, MiXCR clonotype calling, in-frame beta chains only. Records with the same CDR3 protein are collapsed into one entry carrying the most frequent genes and DNA. TCRdb assigned the V and J calls; the authors' analysis was not used. This sample is represented by some 570,000 distinct CDR3 sequences; 12% to 15% of them were singletons. The top ten constitute roughly 7% of the sample.

From its cysteine to its phenylalanine, the CDR3 spans 11 amino acids. Kept here is only the CDR3 DNA, which spans 33 bases and is read in frame from base 1. CDR1 and CDR2, looked up from the germline V gene, are SNHLY and FYNNEI. The junction shows trimming of 1 base on V and 16 bases on J, plus 11 bases between the germline ends. This clonotype was counted ten times or more. No cognate antigen has been identified for it. No clone much larger than this one lies a single base away; base qualities are absent. Ophthalmopathy patients had moderately to severely active disease, Clinical Activity Score of at least 3, NOSPECS grade of at least 4, and duration under 3 months. Exclusion was applied to patients with uncontrolled infections, other autoimmune diseases, pregnancy or lactation. Diagnoses were based on clinical symptoms, serum thyroxine and TRAb, thyroid ultrasound and orbital computed tomography. Ficoll-Paque density gradient centrifugation was used to isolate PBMCs from 8 to 10 ml of fresh peripheral blood. Total RNA was extracted with Trizol reagent, and quality was checked on an Agilent 2100 Bioanalyzer.

The chain is made from TRBV2 and TRBJ2-1, with a weak D call of TRBD1 (6 bases match). The sequencing sample was made of blood. This clonotype was sampled from a woman between 18 and 29 years old with Graves' ophthalmopathy. The DNA reads TGTGCCAGCAGTGAAGAAACGGGACACTTCTTC. It encodes CASSEETGHFF.